This T cell receptor beta chain was identified in a study of cytomegalovirus exposure and HLA in healthy donors. The repertoire was sequenced with immunoSEQ multiplex PCR; TCRdb's copy has only in-frame clones and lacks some. Among some 170,000 clones, just under 90% were seen once, and the ten largest hold 1.4%. The J segment lost 3 bases and the V segment lost 3 bases, leaving 11 bases of the junction unmatched. This CDR3 is built from 18 residues. The germline V gene has CDR1 LNHNV and CDR2 YYDKDF (reference sequence). This clonotype originated in a woman aged 25 to 39 in good health and CMV-seronegative. The specimen sequenced was PBMCs. V is TRBV15 and J is TRBJ1-2, with 12 positions matching TRBD1. This CDR3 reads CATSSTVSGQGADYGYTF. DNA for the CDR3: TGTGCCACCAGCAGCACCGTATCGGGACAGGGGGCGGACTATGGCTACACCTTC.